This TCR beta chain stems from a study of OX40 agonist ivuxolimab in advanced cancers. Method: immunoSEQ multiplex PCR; TCRdb's copy keeps in-frame clones and lacks some. This sample has about 100,000 clones; approximately 84% occur once, and the top ten carry about 5.5%. The study's findings and limits: Among expanded peripheral T cells, antigen specificity went undetermined.

Points on this clone: What it recognizes is unknown.

V dropped 3 bases and J dropped 0 bases, with 18 bases sitting between them. This CDR3 contains 18 residues. The germline V gene has CDR1 KGHSY and CDR2 FQNENV. This sequence was found in an adult with an advanced solid tumor such as melanoma, head and neck, liver or kidney cancer. The V call is TRBV16, the J call TRBJ2-1; D is tentatively TRBD1 or TRBD2 (5 bases each). Sample: CD4+ or CD8+ T cells sorted from blood, taken in a trial of the OX40 agonist ivuxolimab. CDR3 DNA: TGTGCCAGCAGCCACCCGGGGACGGTAACTAGCTCCTACAATGAGCAGTTCTTC. It translates to CASSHPGTVTSSYNEQFF.